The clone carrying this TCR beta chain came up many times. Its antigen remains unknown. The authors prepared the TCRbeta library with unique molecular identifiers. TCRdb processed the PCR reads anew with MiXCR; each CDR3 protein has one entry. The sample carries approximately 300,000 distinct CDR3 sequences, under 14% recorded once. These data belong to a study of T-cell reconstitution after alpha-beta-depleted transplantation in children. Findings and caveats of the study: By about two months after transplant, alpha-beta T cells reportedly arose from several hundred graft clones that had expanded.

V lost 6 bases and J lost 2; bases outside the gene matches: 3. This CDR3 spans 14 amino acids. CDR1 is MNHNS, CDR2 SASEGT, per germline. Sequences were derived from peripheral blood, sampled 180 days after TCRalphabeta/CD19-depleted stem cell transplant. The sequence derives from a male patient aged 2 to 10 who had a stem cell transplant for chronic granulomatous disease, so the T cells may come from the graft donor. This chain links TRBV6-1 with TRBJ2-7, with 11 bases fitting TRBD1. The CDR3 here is CASSRTGGTYEQYF. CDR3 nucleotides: TGTGCCAGCAGCCGGACAGGGGGCACCTACGAGCAGTACTTC.